This is a list of T cell receptor beta chains from one sample in a study of cytomegalovirus exposure and HLA in healthy donors. The data were produced by immunoSEQ multiplex PCR, yet TCRdb's version contains in-frame clones alone and is incomplete. The sample contains around 190,000 clones, around 77% of which appear only once. Material: PBMCs. Receptor source: a woman in her twenties or thirties in good health and CMV-seronegative. CDR3s include the opening cysteine and the closing phenylalanine or tryptophan. The order of the fields is J gene, clone size, D gene, V gene, CDR3 DNA, CDR3 protein. A D gene is named only where the DNA matches it firmly. The size of a clone is reported for some rows only, either as once, few or many, or as a class for expanded clones.

J: TRBJ2-7; size: .; D: .; V: TRBV28; DNA: TGTGCCAGCAGTTTTGAGGGATCCTCGTACTACGAGCAGTACTTC; CDR3: CASSFEGSSYYEQYF
J: TRBJ2-3; size: once; D: TRBD1; V: TRBV5-1; DNA: TGCGCCAGCAGCCGCACAGGGGAAGATACGCAGTATTTT; CDR3: CASSRTGEDTQYF
J: TRBJ1-4; size: .; D: .; V: TRBV19; DNA: TGTGCCAGTAGAGGTATTCCCGGCAGGGCAACTAATGAAAAACTGTTTTTT; CDR3: CASRGIPGRATNEKLFF
J: TRBJ2-6; size: .; D: .; V: TRBV6-1; DNA: TGTGCCGGAAATGGACAGTGGGGGGCCAACGTCCTGACTTTC; CDR3: CAGNGQWGANVLTF
J: TRBJ1-2; size: .; D: TRBD1; V: TRBV28; DNA: TGTGCCAGCAGTCCAGCAACCGGGACAGGGCTCTATGGCTACACCTTC; CDR3: CASSPATGTGLYGYTF
J: TRBJ2-5; size: .; D: .; V: TRBV10-1; DNA: TGCGCCAGTAAGGCATTCCGGGGGGCGCGTGAGACCCAGTACTTC; CDR3: CASKAFRGARETQYF
J: TRBJ2-3; size: .; D: TRBD2; V: TRBV6-5; DNA: TGTGCCAGCAGTTATCGGACTAGCGGGGGGGCGAATACGCAGTATTTT; CDR3: CASSYRTSGGANTQYF
J: TRBJ2-1; size: .; D: .; V: TRBV6-6; DNA: TGTGCCAGCAGTTACTCGACAGAGCAGTTCTTC; CDR3: CASSYSTEQFF
J: TRBJ2-5; size: once; D: .; V: TRBV5-6; DNA: TGTGCCAGCAGCAGCCGACAGTACCAAGAGACCCAGTACTTC; CDR3: CASSSRQYQETQYF
J: TRBJ2-1; size: .; D: TRBD2; V: TRBV5-1; DNA: TGCGCCAGCAGCGTAAGCGGGAGAGGGAACAATGAGCAGTTCTTC; CDR3: CASSVSGRGNNEQFF
J: TRBJ1-2; size: .; D: .; V: TRBV7-9; DNA: TGTGCCAGCAGCTTACAGGGGAGTTCGCTGGATGGCTACACCTTC; CDR3: CASSLQGSSLDGYTF
J: TRBJ2-7; size: .; D: TRBD1; V: TRBV10-3; DNA: TGTGCCATAACACCGGGACAGGGGGGAGACGAGCAGTACTTC; CDR3: CAITPGQGGDEQYF
J: TRBJ2-4; size: .; D: .; V: TRBV5-1; DNA: TGCGCCAGCAGCTTGGTCGCCAGGGGTTGGGGTCAGTACTTC; CDR3: CASSLVARGWGQYF
J: TRBJ2-5; size: .; D: .; V: TRBV5-1; DNA: TGCGCCAGCAGCTCCAGGGTACCCCAAGAGACCCAGTACTTC; CDR3: CASSSRVPQETQYF
J: TRBJ2-3; size: .; D: TRBD2; V: TRBV15; DNA: TGTGCCACCAGCATTACTAGCGGGAGTGCAGATACGCAGTATTTT; CDR3: CATSITSGSADTQYF
J: TRBJ2-7; size: .; D: .; V: TRBV13; DNA: TGTGCCAGCAGCTTAGCTCGCGACTCCTACGAGCAGTACTTC; CDR3: CASSLARDSYEQYF
J: TRBJ2-3; size: .; D: .; V: TRBV7-8; DNA: TGTGCCAGCAGCCCCATAGCAGGACTTTTTGGCACAGATACGCAGTATTTT; CDR3: CASSPIAGLFGTDTQYF
J: TRBJ2-2; size: .; D: .; V: TRBV5-4; DNA: TGTGCCAGCAGCTGGGACACCTCGAACACCGGGGAGCTGTTTTTT; CDR3: CASSWDTSNTGELFF
J: TRBJ2-7; size: .; D: .; V: TRBV28; DNA: TGTGCCAGCAGCCGCGTGGCCTACGAGCAGTACTTC; CDR3: CASSRVAYEQYF
J: TRBJ2-2; size: .; D: .; V: TRBV19; DNA: TGTGCCAGTAGTGTCAGGGGAGAGGGGGAGCTGTTTTTT; CDR3: CASSVRGEGELFF
J: TRBJ1-1; size: .; D: .; V: TRBV18; DNA: TGTGCCAGCTCACCAAAGCTGAACACTGAAGCTTTCTTT; CDR3: CASSPKLNTEAFF
J: TRBJ1-2; size: .; D: TRBD1; V: TRBV18; DNA: TGTGCCAGCTCACCCTTACAGGGGGCGGATGGCTACACCTTC; CDR3: CASSPLQGADGYTF
J: TRBJ1-4; size: few; D: TRBD1; V: TRBV5-1; DNA: TGCGCCAGCAGCTTGGACGGGACAGGGGTTAATGAAAAACTGTTTTTT; CDR3: CASSLDGTGVNEKLFF
J: TRBJ2-1; size: .; D: .; V: TRBV11-2; DNA: TGTGCCACCTCACAACACTTTAGACAGTCCTACAATGAGCAGTTCTTC; CDR3: CATSQHFRQSYNEQFF
J: TRBJ1-2; size: few; D: .; V: TRBV2; DNA: TGTGCCAGCCGTACAGGCTCCTGGAACTATGGCTACACCTTC; CDR3: CASRTGSWNYGYTF